The 29 T cell receptor beta chains in this list originate from one sample, sequenced in a study of blood T cell repertoires in COVID-19. The assay was immunoSEQ multiplex PCR, and TCRdb's table has in-frame clones only and misses some. The top ten clones hold 9% to 15% of a sample with about 70,000 clones, around 85% of them seen once. Sequencing was done on a sample of peripheral blood. All receptors derive from a human donor in a cohort sampled during active COVID-19.

This clone was found once. J is TRBJ2-3 and V is TRBV4-2; 8 bases map to TRBD2. Germline-derived CDR1 and CDR2 are LGHNA and YNFKEQ. The V and J ends lost 0 bases and 6 bases, in that order; junction bases with no gene match: 8. The CDR3 covers 16 residues. Written as DNA, the CDR3 is TGTGCCAGCAGCCAAGAGGCGGGAGGAAACTGGGATACGCAGTATTTT. The encoded protein is CASSQEAGGNWDTQYF.

The CDR3 here is CASSFRGGTYEQYF. CDR3 DNA sequence: TGTGCCAGCAGTTTTCGCGGGGGAACCTACGAGCAGTACTTC. The chain recombines TRBV6-2 or TRBV6-3 with TRBJ2-7, with 7 bases fitting TRBD2. In germline, CDR1 is MNHEY, CDR2 SVGEGT. The J segment lost 2 bases and the V segment lost 4 bases, leaving 5 bases of the junction unmatched. CDR3 length equals 14 residues.

The chain has TRBV6-1 and TRBJ2-4; 15 bases are a match to TRBD2. The V and J ends lost 4 bases and 2 bases, in that order; junction bases with no gene match: 12. This CDR3 comprises 20 residues. Germline CDR1 and CDR2: MNHNS and SASEGT. The CDR3 sequence is CASSAKPGLAGGAPKNIQYF. CDR3 sequence (DNA): TGTGCCAGCAGTGCCAAACCGGGACTAGCGGGGGGAGCACCCAAAAACATTCAGTACTTC.

This clone was seen only a few times. The chain uses TRBV28 and TRBJ2-2; the D gene is possibly TRBD2 (5 bases). The V gene's germline CDR1 is MDHEN and CDR2 SYDVKM. Trimming removed 5 bases at V and 3 bases at J, with 16 bases between. CDR3 length: 16 amino acids. DNA for the CDR3: TGTGCCAGCAGTACACCTACTAGTGGTGACACCGGGGAGCTGTTTTTT. Its translation is CASSTPTSGDTGELFF.

The chain has TRBV2 and TRBJ2-7; unclear D gene. This CDR3 contains 16 residues. With 3 bases removed from V and 3 bases from J, the gap between germline ends came to 18 bases. CDR1 is SNHLY, CDR2 FYNNEI, per germline. CDR3 in DNA: TGTGCCAGCAGTGATTATTGGCAGGCGCCCTTCTACGAGCAGTACTTC. Its translation is CASSDYWQAPFYEQYF.

The chain is built from TRBV30 and TRBJ2-5; 7 bases are a match to TRBD2. J lost 5 bases, V lost 3 bases, and 6 bases had no gene match. The CDR3 totals 13 residues. Germline loops: CDR1 GTSNPN, CDR2 SVGIG (reference sequence). The CDR3 loop is CAWSRLAGETQYF. The CDR3 coding sequence is TGTGCCTGGAGCCGACTAGCTGGGGAGACCCAGTACTTC.

The chain links TRBV19 to TRBJ1-6; TRBD1 might be the D (5 bases). This CDR3 contains 14 residues. With 3 bases removed from V and 10 bases from J, the gap between germline ends came to 13 bases. The V gene's germline CDR1 is LNHDA and CDR2 SQIVND (reference sequence). The CDR3 DNA reads TGTGCCAGTAGTATGATACAGGCTAAATCACCCCTCCACTTT. Translated, it gives CASSMIQAKSPLHF.

This chain joins TRBV12-1 and TRBJ2-1; the table names TRBD2, a call not compared with the DNA. TRBV12-1 counts as a pseudogene. The CDR3 has 16 residues. The DNA of the CDR3 is TGTGCCAGCAGCTCCTTTTTGGCCCTCCTAGATTATGAGCAGTTCTTC. Translated, it gives CASSSFLALLDYEQFF.

This chain joins TRBV21-1 and TRBJ2-2; the table gives TRBD2 as D, unverified against the DNA. TRBV21-1 is a listed pseudogene. The CDR3 spans 17 residues. The CDR3 here is CASSKWSRAWCTGELFF. For the CDR3, the DNA is TGTGCCAGCAGCAAATGGTCGAGGGCATGGTGCACCGGGGAGCTGTTTTTT.

The rearrangement links TRBV7-2 to TRBJ1-2, with TRBD1 as a possible D gene (6 bases). This CDR3 spans 15 amino acids. Trimming took 3 bases from V and 4 from J, leaving 15 bases between them. Germline V lookup: CDR1 SGHTA, CDR2 FQGNSA. The CDR3 sequence: CASSFRQVKSYGYTF. In DNA, the CDR3 is TGTGCCAGCAGCTTTAGACAGGTCAAGAGCTATGGCTACACCTTC.

V gene TRBV10-3 combines with J gene TRBJ2-3; the match to TRBD2 covers 11 bases. The germline gives CDR1 ENHRY, CDR2 SYGVKD. This CDR3 spans 15 amino acids. V trimming: 5 bases; J trimming: 1 base; junction bases outside the gene matches: 2. CDR3: CAISTLAGGTDTQYF. In DNA, the CDR3 is TGTGCCATCAGTACACTAGCGGGGGGCACAGATACGCAGTATTTT.

The chain is built from TRBV30 and TRBJ2-3; 8 bases agree with TRBD2. Losses at the gene ends were 3 bases for V and 4 bases for J; bases not matched to a gene: 12. This CDR3 spans 16 amino acids. Per the germline V gene, CDR1 is GTSNPN and CDR2 is SVGIG (reference sequence). The CDR3 loop reads CAWSALKRGTSDTQYF. The DNA for the CDR3 is TGTGCCTGGAGCGCCTTAAAGCGGGGGACGTCAGATACGCAGTATTTT. Supplemented by reference TRBV30 and TRBJ2-3, the full variable domain reads SQTIHQWPATLVQPVGSPLSLECTVEGTSNPNLYWYRQAAGRGLQLLFYSVGIGQISSEVPQNLSASRPQDRQFILSSKKLLLSDSGFYLCAWSALKRGTSDTQYFGPGTRLTVL.

The V call is TRBV29-1, the J call TRBJ1-2; D not certain. Germline CDR1 SQVTM, CDR2 ANQGSEA. The CDR3 runs to 12 residues. V lost 4 bases, J lost 4 bases, and 10 bases lay in between. CDR3 nucleotides: TGCAGCGTTGGTCTCGGGTTCTATGGCTACACCTTC. Translation: CSVGLGFYGYTF.

The V and J genes are TRBV3-1 (or the pseudogene TRBV3-2) and TRBJ2-7; D is uncertain. Germline V gene data show CDR1 as LGHDT and CDR2 as YNNKEL (reference sequence). This CDR3 has 13 residues. Trimming took 3 bases from V and 6 from J, leaving 12 bases between them. The CDR3 sequence: CASSQLLSPEQYF. CDR3 in DNA: TGTGCCAGCAGCCAGCTACTAAGTCCCGAGCAGTACTTC.

The rearrangement uses TRBV5-5 and TRBJ2-7; the D is unclear. This CDR3 region has 12 residues. Germline assignment: CDR1 SGHKS and CDR2 YYEKEE (reference sequence). The V and J ends lost 1 base and 4 bases respectively, with 6 bases between them. DNA of the CDR3: TGTGCCAGCAGCTTGTCCGGTTACGAGCAGTACTTC. It codes for CASSLSGYEQYF.

The rearrangement joins TRBV5-1 to TRBJ2-2; D call uncertain. Per the germline V gene, CDR1 is SGHRS and CDR2 is YFSETQ. CDR3 length equals 13 residues. With 4 bases removed from V and 5 bases from J, the gap between germline ends came to 9 bases. Here the CDR3 DNA reads TGCGCCAGCAGCAGCGACGGGACCGGGGAGCTGTTTTTT. Translated, it gives CASSSDGTGELFF.

The V gene is TRBV30, the J gene TRBJ1-1; D might be TRBD1 (6 bases). Trimming took off 5 bases at V and 0 bases at J, with 19 bases between the two ends. The CDR3 spans 16 residues. Germline V gene sequence: CDR1 GTSNPN, CDR2 SVGIG (reference sequence). The CDR3 reads CAWGRAVSGVNTEAFF. The CDR3 nucleotides are TGTGCCTGGGGGCGGGCAGTTTCAGGGGTGAACACTGAAGCTTTCTTT.

The gene calls are TRBV10-3 and TRBJ2-1; 8 bases are shared with TRBD2. Germline loops: CDR1 ENHRY, CDR2 SYGVKD. This CDR3 has 16 residues. V shed 3 bases and J 6 bases; nucleotides not matched to a gene: 10. The CDR3 here is CAISEPGTRGGNEQFF. The CDR3 DNA reads TGTGCCATCAGTGAACCTGGGACTAGAGGAGGCAATGAGCAGTTCTTC.

The chain has TRBV7-2 and TRBJ1-3; D unresolved. CDR3 length equals 15 residues. The V gene's germline CDR1 is SGHTA and CDR2 FQGNSA. Trimming took off 4 bases at V and 3 bases at J, with 13 bases between the two ends. CDR3 in DNA: TGTGCCAGCAGCTCCACCCGGGCGGGTGGAAACACCATATATTTT. Amino acids: CASSSTRAGGNTIYF.

V is TRBV9 and J is TRBJ1-6; maybe TRBD1 (6 bases). Between the trimmed V and J ends, which lost 5 bases and 7 bases, there was a span of 10 bases. Germline V gene sequence: CDR1 SGDLS, CDR2 YYNGEE. CDR3 length: 13 residues. The CDR3 region is CASRGTGNSPLHF. The CDR3 nucleotides read TGTGCCAGCAGGGGAACAGGGAATTCACCCCTCCACTTT.

The gene calls are TRBV10-3 and TRBJ2-7; 9 positions match TRBD1. There are 14 residues in the CDR3. Per the germline V gene, CDR1 is ENHRY and CDR2 is SYGVKD. V shed 10 bases, J shed 0 bases, and the junction held 7 bases outside the gene matches. The CDR3 DNA reads TGTGCCACCTTTACAGGGGGCAACTCCTACGAGCAGTACTTC. Protein sequence: CATFTGGNSYEQYF.

This clone came up a few times. The chain employs TRBV19 and TRBJ2-3; TRBD2 matches 8 bases. This CDR3 is built from 17 residues. Trimming removed 5 bases from V and 2 bases from J; junction bases left unmatched: 12. Germline V CDR1 and CDR2: LNHDA, SQIVND (reference sequence). DNA for the CDR3: TGTGCCAGTAGTCGGTATGGGGCGGGGGGCCCCACAGATACGCAGTATTTT. Translating it yields CASSRYGAGGPTDTQYF.

The V and J genes are TRBV4-1 and TRBJ1-4; TRBD1 might be the D (6 bases). The CDR3 is 18 amino acids. Germline V gene lookup returns CDR1 MGHRA and CDR2 YSYEKL. Trimming removed 0 bases at V and 1 base at J, with 15 bases between. Here the CDR3 reads CASSQDGRGWGTNEKLFF. The CDR3 DNA follows: TGCGCCAGCAGCCAAGATGGTAGGGGGTGGGGAACTAATGAAAAACTGTTTTTT.

A few counts support this clone. The chain links TRBV4-2 to TRBJ2-2; 7 positions match TRBD2. This CDR3 region has 17 residues. V was pared by 3 bases and J by 6 bases, with 13 bases of the junction left unmatched. Germline CDR1 and CDR2: LGHNA and YNFKEQ. The CDR3 sequence is CASSQGRGSRGAGELFF. The CDR3 DNA reads as TGTGCCAGCAGCCAGGGGCGGGGGTCCCGGGGGGCCGGGGAGCTGTTTTTT.

The chain employs TRBV6-5 and TRBJ2-5; perhaps TRBD1 as D (6 bases). The CDR3 runs to 13 residues. CDR1 MNHEY and CDR2 SVGAGI come from the germline V gene. V gave up 5 bases and J gave up 7 bases, with 14 bases separating them. CDR3 residues: CASSTRQAGTQYF. The CDR3 DNA reads as TGTGCCAGCAGTACTAGACAGGCCGGGACCCAGTACTTC.

This chain joins TRBV1 and TRBJ2-7; TRBD2 is taken as the D call from the table, unchecked against the DNA. TRBV1 is reported as a pseudogene. The CDR3 spans 18 residues. The DNA for the CDR3 is TGCACCAGCAGCCCCCGGGGTGAGCGGGGGGGTCATACCTACGAGCAGTACTTC. Its protein is CTSSPRGERGGHTYEQYF.

The rearrangement links TRBV5-6 to TRBJ1-2; D is ambiguous. Trimming took 2 bases from V and 1 from J, leaving 9 bases between them. The CDR3 has 14 amino acids. CDR1 SGHDT and CDR2 YYEEEE come from the germline V gene. Here the CDR3 reads CASSLGSLNYGYTF. The CDR3 region has the DNA TGTGCCAGCAGCTTAGGGAGTCTTAACTATGGCTACACCTTC. Full variable domain (rest looked up from reference TRBV5-6 and TRBJ1-2): DAGVTQSPTHLIKTRGQQVTLRCSPKSGHDTVSWYQQALGQGPQFIFQYYEEEERQRGNFPDRFSGHQFPNYSSELNVNALLLGDSALYLCASSLGSLNYGYTFGSGTRLTVV.

This chain uses TRBV7-6 with TRBJ2-2; no reliable D call. V was cut by 6 bases and J by 7 bases, with 24 bases left in between. CDR3 length equals 17 residues. Per germline, CDR1 SGHVS and CDR2 FNYEAQ. The CDR3 sequence: CASSSQPAGRSSGELFF. The CDR3 nucleotides are TGTGCCAGCAGTTCTCAGCCGGCAGGCAGGTCGAGCGGGGAGCTGTTTTTT. Full variable domain (missing parts from reference TRBV7-6 and TRBJ2-2): GAGVSQSPRYKVTKRGQDVALRCDPISGHVSLYWYRQALGQGPEFLTYFNYEAQQDKSGLPNDRFSAERPEGSISTLTIQRTEQRDSAMYRCASSSQPAGRSSGELFFGEGSRLTVL.

V and J are TRBV4-3 and TRBJ1-3; 7 bases fit TRBD1. After removal of 4 bases from V and 4 bases from J, the junction contained 10 bases not matched to a gene. Germline V CDR1 and CDR2: LGHNA, YSLEER. This CDR3 contains 16 residues. The DNA of the CDR3 is TGCGCCAGCAGCCCAAACAGGGGAGCGGAAGGAAACACCATATATTTT. It specifies CASSPNRGAEGNTIYF.